Included here is one T cell receptor (beta chain) sequence, with context. This entry comes from a study of control samples from healthy donors and cancer patients. Assay: immunoSEQ multiplex PCR; the TCRdb copy retains only in-frame clones and omits some. The sample shows around 100,000 clones, about 89% of them seen only once. The CDR3 is made up of 13 amino acids. V was cut by 7 bases and J by 8 bases, with 17 bases left in between. Sequenced material: PBMCs. The chain carries TRBV12-3 or TRBV12-4 and TRBJ1-2; D remains unclear. The sequence came from a man between 60 and 75 years old with lung cancer. CDR3 in amino acids: CASTMGEGRGYTF. The CDR3 coding sequence is TGTGCCAGCACAATGGGTGAGGGCCGAGGCTACACCTTC.